The 10 T cell receptor beta chains given below trace back to one sample, sequenced in a study of memory CD4+ T cells and cytomegalovirus serostatus. The sort gate was single viable CD3+CD4+CD8-CD45RO+ cells for memory CD4+ T cells. Only in-frame clones appear in the TCRdb table, and some are missing; sequencing was by immunoSEQ multiplex PCR. The sample includes tens of thousands of clones, approximately 80% of them seen just once. The specimen was memory CD4+ T cells from blood. The origin of the receptors is an adult in good health and CMV-seronegative.

J is TRBJ2-5 and V is TRBV2; the D is unclear. V was clipped by 7 bases and J by 5 bases, with 8 bases between them. Germline V lookup: CDR1 SNHLY, CDR2 FYNNEI. This CDR3 is built from 11 residues. The CDR3 protein is CASTISETQYF. Written as DNA, the CDR3 is TGTGCCAGCACTATATCCGAGACCCAGTACTTC. Supplemented by reference TRBV2 and TRBJ2-5, the full variable domain reads EPEVTQTPSHQVTQMGQEVILRCVPISNHLYFYWYRQILGQKVEFLVSFYNNEISEKSEIFDDQFSVERPDGSNFTLKIRSTKLEDSAMYFCASTISETQYFGPGTRLLVL.

This chain uses TRBV19 with TRBJ1-5; possibly TRBD1 for D (5 bases). V lost 6 bases and J lost 0, with 15 bases in between. This CDR3 has 16 amino acids. Germline CDR1 is LNHDA and CDR2 is SQIVND (reference sequence). In nucleotides, the CDR3 is TGTGCCAGTAGCCCGATCAGGGTCATTAGCAATCAGCCCCAGCATTTT. Translation gives CASSPIRVISNQPQHF. The variable domain in full, completed from reference TRBV19 and TRBJ1-5, reads DGGITQSPKYLFRKEGQNVTLSCEQNLNHDAMYWYRQDPGQGLRLIYYSQIVNDFQKGDIAEGYSVSREKKESFPLTVTSAQKNPTAFYLCASSPIRVISNQPQHFGDGTRLSIL.

V is TRBV7-6 and J is TRBJ2-3; the match to TRBD2 covers 12 bases. Losses at the gene ends were 5 bases for V and 4 bases for J; bases not matched to a gene: 7. Germline loops: CDR1 SGHVS, CDR2 FNYEAQ. The CDR3 loop spans 16 amino acids. The CDR3 DNA sequence: TGTGCCAGCAGCCCTAGCGGGGGGGCTTTCCCAGATACGCAGTATTTT. This encodes CASSPSGGAFPDTQYF.

V gene TRBV6-1 combines with J gene TRBJ2-6, with D tentatively TRBD1 (6 bases). The CDR3 covers 15 residues. Trimming stripped 5 bases from V and 2 bases from J, with 10 bases between. Germline CDR1 and CDR2: MNHNS and SASEGT. The CDR3 DNA sequence: TGTGCCAGCAGTACCAGGGGAGCTGGGGCCAACGTCCTGACTTTC. Encoded protein: CASSTRGAGANVLTF.

The rearrangement uses TRBV5-4 and TRBJ2-3, with D possibly being TRBD1 or TRBD2 (6 bases each). Trimming took off 1 base at V and 3 bases at J, with 12 bases between the two ends. The CDR3 totals 15 residues. Per germline, CDR1 SGHNT and CDR2 YYREEE (reference sequence). CDR3 loop: CASSLSTGATDTQYF. In DNA form, the CDR3 reads TGTGCCAGCAGCTTGTCTACGGGGGCAACAGATACGCAGTATTTT.

The chain employs TRBV28 and TRBJ1-1; D unclear. The ends were cut back, 6 bases at V and 0 bases at J, with 11 bases in the middle. The CDR3 has 14 amino acids. The germline V gene encodes CDR1 MDHEN and CDR2 SYDVKM. In DNA, the CDR3 is TGTGCCAGCAGGGCAGGTTGGGTGAACACTGAAGCTTTCTTT. This sequence encodes CASRAGWVNTEAFF.

This chain uses TRBV6-5 with TRBJ2-1; D may be TRBD2 (6 bases). Germline CDR1 and CDR2: MNHEY and SVGAGI. Between the trimmed V and J ends, which lost 6 bases and 6 bases, there was a span of 15 bases. The CDR3 is 14 residues long. As DNA, the CDR3 is TGTGCCAGCAGGAGACTAGGTTCGCGCAATGAGCAGTTCTTC. Translated, it gives CASRRLGSRNEQFF.

V usage is TRBV7-9 and J usage is TRBJ1-4; unclear D gene. The CDR3 extends over 12 amino acids. CDR1 and CDR2 from the germline V gene are SEHNR and FQNEAQ (reference sequence). V was shortened by 0 bases and J by 10 bases, with 6 bases between the two germline ends. The CDR3 loop reads CASSLAVGKLFF. CDR3 coding DNA: TGTGCCAGCAGCTTAGCAGTTGGAAAACTGTTTTTT.

The gene calls are TRBV19 and TRBJ1-1; D is unclear. The CDR3 sequence is 17 residues long. Germline lookup yields CDR1 LNHDA and CDR2 SQIVND (reference sequence). Trimming cost V 3 bases and J 0 bases, with 17 bases left between them. The CDR3 here is CASSMRGESLMNTEAFF. The CDR3 DNA reads TGTGCCAGTAGTATGAGAGGTGAAAGCCTCATGAACACTGAAGCTTTCTTT.

The chain has TRBV5-1 and TRBJ2-7; D is perhaps TRBD1 (5 bases). The V end was cut by 0 bases, the J end by 4 bases, with 11 bases between. CDR1 is SGHRS and CDR2 is YFSETQ in the germline V gene. This CDR3 region has 14 residues. This CDR3 reads CASSLAPAGYEQYF. The CDR3 DNA sequence: TGCGCCAGCAGCTTGGCCCCTGCAGGGTACGAGCAGTACTTC. The whole variable domain, filled in from reference TRBV5-1 and TRBJ2-7, reads KAGVTQTPRYLIKTRGQQVTLSCSPISGHRSVSWYQQTPGQGLQFLFEYFSETQRNKGNFPGRFSGRQFSNSRSEMNVSTLELGDSALYLCASSLAPAGYEQYFGPGTRLTVT.